This T cell receptor (beta chain) was captured in a study of T cell changes during pregnancy in multiple sclerosis. Only in-frame clones appear in the TCRdb table, and some are missing; sequencing was by immunoSEQ multiplex PCR. The repertoire includes tens of thousands of clones, roughly 87% of them detected once, and approximately 6.6% sits in the top ten. This CDR3 contains 14 residues. Per germline, CDR1 LNHDA and CDR2 SQIVND (reference sequence). V lost 1 base and J 0 bases, leaving 7 bases between the germline ends. The TCR sequence derives from a female donor in good health, enrolled as a control in a pregnancy study. The sample in question was peripheral blood, obtained in the third trimester of pregnancy. The chain links TRBV19 to TRBJ2-7; D unresolved. CDR3 sequence reads: CASSIVQDSYEQYF. The CDR3 DNA reads as TGTGCCAGTAGTATAGTTCAGGACTCCTACGAGCAGTACTTC. Combining the CDR3 with reference TRBV19 and TRBJ2-7 gives the whole variable domain DGGITQSPKYLFRKEGQNVTLSCEQNLNHDAMYWYRQDPGQGLRLIYYSQIVNDFQKGDIAEGYSVSREKKESFPLTVTSAQKNPTAFYLCASSIVQDSYEQYFGPGTRLTVT.